One TCR beta chain is described in this entry. Its recognized antigen is unknown. No much larger clone is present one base from it, and per-base qualities are unavailable. In total, 600 or so healthy bone marrow donors made up the cohort. Cohort members were all nominally healthy when sampled, although unrecorded immune exposures were likely present. CMV serostatus was positive for more than 250 and negative for about half of the roughly 700 cohort members, and was not recorded for this donor. Every donor gave a peripheral blood sample, and the peripheral blood mononuclear cells from that sample were used for TCR beta sequencing. Genomic DNA extraction from the blood cell samples was performed with the Qiagen DNeasy Blood Extraction Kit. This entry belongs to a study of cytomegalovirus exposure and HLA in healthy donors (dated by TCRdb to about 2017). At the level of the whole study: An earlier analysis of 587 of the donors reported approximately 300 Gb of sequence data and some 100 million unique TCR beta sequences from about 179 million T cells. A later analysis re-analyzed previously published TCR beta repertoires from 660 or so donors and added high-resolution HLA genotyping to study TCR occurrence patterns. The T cell repertoires of around 670 subjects were profiled by immunosequencing and related to cytomegalovirus serostatus. An early release that covered about 600 HLA-typed donors contained about 290 gigabases of sequencing data and roughly 84 million unique TCR sequences. Donor age, sex, ethnicity and CMV serostatus were compiled together with the repertoire data. An earlier analysis of 587 of the donors applied high-throughput TCR beta sequencing to assess whether each TCR beta V gene segment acted as functional or pseudogenic. Rather than drawing on any new phenotypic data, the later analysis identified candidate immune exposures from TCR beta sequences and the way those sequences occurred across donors. Along with the roughly 610-subject first cohort, a separate validation cohort of over 90 different subjects was used. A handful of DR-DQ haplotypes were handled as single units for association and clustering because linkage in the cohort was strong. The study was designed to test whether signatures of past pathogen exposure could be identified by cataloging public T cell receptors. Among the approximately 430 genotyped donors, approximately 76% belonged to the genetic ancestry cluster associated with self-reported Caucasian donors. All discovery cohort repertoires had been generated using a single sequencing platform. The study combined high-throughput TCR immunosequencing, statistical association of individual TCRs with disease status, and machine learning to predict cytomegalovirus infection status. Among a few hundred genotyped donors of the cohort, an average of approximately 230,000 unique TCR beta nucleotide sequences were sequenced per donor, roughly 18% of them non-productive. The number of donors typed differed by locus, with roughly 620-630 for A, B, C, DRB1 and DQB1, roughly 520 for DQA1, 600 to 610 for DPA1, and some 440 for DPB1. In a later genetic analysis, genome-wide SNP genotypes for about 60% of the 666 donors were used, and that subset was treated as a discovery cohort. HLA typing covered class I and class II loci at four-digit resolution. The research as a whole found: A later analysis found that HLA-associated TCR beta chains were more clonally expanded and had lower generation probabilities than equally common non-associated chains. According to a later analysis, TCR association rates differed among HLA loci, with DRB1 alleles showing the most associated TCRs and HLA-C alleles showing the fewest. The only immune exposure information available for the cohort was CMV serostatus. A further reported finding was that TCR beta sequences accurately predicted the HLA-A and HLA-B alleles for most subjects in the first cohort. When HLA alleles, especially DR and DQ, strongly co-occurred, TCR associations were difficult to assign to individual alleles. A later genetic analysis associated a missense DCLRE1C variant with V-gene and J-gene trimming of TCR beta chains, and an independent cohort replicated the association. According to the authors, the approach could potentially be generalized to other disease states and immunological phenotypes. Linkage disequilibrium might explain the correlated functional status among segregating V segments, but an unknown experimental factor could not be excluded. A later analysis reported that several top co-occurrence clusters appeared linked to parvovirus B19, influenza, CMV and Epstein-Barr virus. The classifier was reported to diagnose cytomegalovirus status with high specificity and sensitivity in both the original and validation cohorts. In this cohort, only TCR beta chains were sequenced, and detectable features were limited by the absence of alpha or paired-chain data. Approximately 18 rarely observed V segments, including chromosome 9 orphons, were excluded from the earlier analysis of some 590 of the donors because counts were too low. Because HLA typing was unavailable for some donors at each locus, only the typed subset was used in association tests. In a later analysis, 16,951 TCR beta sequences were associated with specific HLA alleles at a false discovery rate of 0.05. A later genetic analysis reported fewer N-insertions in productive TCRs among donors in an Asian-associated ancestry cluster than the approximately 700-donor mean. Presence/absence analyses assumed roughly uniform sequencing depth across donors, an assumption that may not hold. In an earlier analysis of about 600 of the donors, most TCR beta V segments appeared in productive rearrangements about 87% or about 30% of the time, broadly matching IMGT annotations. In the study, about 150 TCR beta chains were listed as associated with cytomegalovirus. In vitro tests confirmed that three of the cytomegalovirus-associated TCR beta chains recognize cytomegalovirus antigens. The 87-base-pair reads could not distinguish some IMGT-functional V segments, including TRBV6-2 and TRBV6-3, so those segments were excluded. A cluster of highly shared sequence variants was judged likely to be a technical artifact of the sequencing pipeline. Most TCR sequences were seen in very few donors, while some public TCRs were found in many individuals. In a later analysis, most CMV-associated TCR beta chains were found to appear HLA-restricted, with HLA associations seemingly driven largely by CMV exposure.

The V end loses 5 bases and the J end loses 5 bases, and a stretch of 18 bases separates them. Including cysteine and phenylalanine, the CDR3 has 16 amino acids. The retained sequence is limited to the CDR3, 48 bases, with the frame set at the first base. As encoded in the germline V gene, CDR1 is SGHVS while CDR2 is FQNEAQ. The library came from the immunoSEQ multiplex PCR assay. For the multiplex PCR, a mixture combining 60 forward primers for TCR Vbeta segments and 13 reverse primers for TCR Jbeta segments was used. A multiplex PCR assay on genomic DNA amplified the CDR3 region of rearranged TCR beta genes. The amplified TCR beta libraries were sequenced on the Illumina HiSeq System as 87-base-pair reads. Concerning the study's data processing: A later analysis tallied 70 million to 100 million unique TCR beta chains across the 700 or so repertoires, and approximately 11 million of those chains were shared by two or more donors. Raw reads were error-corrected and collapsed into unique sequences with a nearest-neighbor algorithm that merged closely related sequences to remove PCR and sequencing errors. V, D and J gene segments were assigned by aligning CDR3 sequences to IMGT reference sequences. Each retained sequence needed at least a six-nucleotide match to both a V gene segment and a J gene segment. A rearrangement was called productive if the CDR3 had no stop codons and remained in frame with V and J, and every other rearrangement was called non-productive. CDR3 was defined by IMGT convention, running from the second conserved V-encoded cysteine to the conserved J-encoded phenylalanine. The earlier analysis of about 530 of the donors excluded any sequence lacking an unambiguous match to a single V gene segment. An earlier analysis of 450 to 650 of the donors called V segments functional above 56.7% productive rearrangements and segregating when the between-donor standard deviation exceeded 5%. A statistical classification framework was developed to diagnose cytomegalovirus status using the catalog of TCR beta chain sequences. In a later analysis, V and J genes were assigned by comparing TCR nucleotide sequences against IMGT/GENE-DB human TR gene sequences. Using the TCRdist pipeline, a later analysis assigned CDR3 sequences along with most-parsimonious VDJ recombination scenarios. In a later analysis, each TCR beta chain was defined by its CDR3 amino acid sequence together with its V-gene family, and reads lacking a unique V-gene family were excluded. To address suspected cross-contamination and a sequencing artifact, a later analysis removed around 600 highly shared, low-generation-probability nucleotide sequences. In a later analysis, a clonal expansion index for each public chain was calculated from normalized within-repertoire ranks of inferred template counts. In a later analysis, generation probabilities were computed with a VDJ recombination model fitted to out-of-frame rearrangements, and the resulting probabilities were checked against IGoR. A later analysis scored TCR-TCR, TCR-HLA and TCR-CMV co-occurrence with hypergeometric tests, applying a repertoire-size bias correction to TCR pairs. False discovery rates were estimated in a later analysis by permuting HLA or CMV assignments 20 times. In a later analysis, co-occurring TCRs were grouped using DBSCAN, with TCRdist sequence similarity added in when clustering inside HLA-allele-positive subsets. Repertoires with fewer than 30,000 or more than 120,000 public chains, plus five repertoires with anomalous nucleotide sharing, were excluded from co-occurrence clustering. In TCRdb, the immuneACCESS table is reduced to in-frame sequences with V and J assigned. These tables do not hold every clone; where another copy was compared, an unresolved V gene accounts for under half, and the others remain unexplained. Clone size and the V and J calls come from that table; the DNA yielded D and trimming. The sample table contains approximately 180,000 clones; only one count was recorded for approximately 78% of them. 2% to 3% of the sample is held by the ten biggest clonotypes.

The receptor's source is a human donor in good health. The chain couples TRBV7-8 to TRBJ2-2, and perhaps TRBD2 as D gene, on 5 matching bases. Sequenced: PBMCs. This receptor carries the CDR3 CASSTWTPRGTGELFF. At the DNA level, the sequence is TGTGCCAGCAGCACATGGACGCCTCGAGGGACCGGGGAGCTGTTTTTT.